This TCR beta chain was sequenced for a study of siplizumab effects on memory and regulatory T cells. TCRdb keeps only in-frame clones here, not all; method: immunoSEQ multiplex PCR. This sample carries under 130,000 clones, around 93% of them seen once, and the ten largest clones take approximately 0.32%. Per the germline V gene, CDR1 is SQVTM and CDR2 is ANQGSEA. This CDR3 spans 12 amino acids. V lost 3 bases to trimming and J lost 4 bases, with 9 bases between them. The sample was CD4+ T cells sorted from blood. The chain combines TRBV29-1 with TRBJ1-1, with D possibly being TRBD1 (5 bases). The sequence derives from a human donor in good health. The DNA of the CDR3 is TGCAGCGTTGAGCGGCAGGGCACTGAAGCTTTCTTT. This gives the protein CSVERQGTEAFF.